This T cell receptor beta chain was profiled in a study of T cell repertoires in cytomegalovirus infection. At the level of the study: Public TCR beta signatures marked donors with CMV infection and the matching HLA.

MiXCR, applied by TCRdb to the reads, yields one record per CDR3 protein. The data contain approximately 320,000 distinct CDR3 sequences, over 7.5% of them seen just once; the ten biggest clones take up roughly 4%. With respect to this clonotype: Its antigen remains unknown.

Looked up from germline, CDR1 is SGHTS and CDR2 is YDEGEE. The V and J ends lost 7 bases and 2 bases respectively, with 16 bases between them. The CDR3 runs to 15 residues. Regarding the study as a whole: Adding up the frequency of public TCR beta families identified people who carried CMV plus the relevant HLA. The study found HLA-C-restricted CMV-specific TCR beta clonotypes dominating the ex vivo response.

Sequenced material: PBMCs. This clonotype was sampled from a human donor in good health (CMV status not recorded). Some clones in this sample may be carry-over from other donors' samples. This rearrangement joins TRBV5-8 to TRBJ2-1; D unresolved. The CDR3 DNA reads TGTGCCAGCTCCTTTCTACTCCGAACCTACAATGAGCAGTTCTTC. Protein product: CASSFLLRTYNEQFF.